The 12 T cell receptor beta chains listed next were all sequenced from one sample in a study of identical twins (dated by TCRdb to 2015 to 2016). The receptor library was made with 5' RACE. Sequencing was performed on an Illumina HiSeq 2000. TCRdb's own reprocessing of the public reads used fastp at Q25 and MiXCR and kept productive beta chains. All rows with the same CDR3 protein become a single entry with the most common DNA and genes. The sample yields approximately 630,000 distinct CDR3 sequences; 7.1% were counted once. The ten largest account for less than 2% of the sample. Separately, the same data were catalogued under a study of yellow fever vaccine responses in identical twins.

The sample taken for sequencing was PBMCs. The receptor set was obtained from a woman younger than 35 in good health.

A few counts support this clonotype. The CDR3 sequence is CASQQGANTDTQYF. Here the CDR3 DNA reads TGTGCCAGCCAACAGGGGGCGAACACAGATACGCAGTATTTT. V is TRBV2 and J is TRBJ2-3; 9 bases map to TRBD1. CDR3 length equals 14 residues. Germline V gene sequence: CDR1 SNHLY, CDR2 FYNNEI. Trimming at V came to 8 bases and at J to 2 bases, leaving 5 bases not matched to a gene.

This clonotype has just a few counts. The V and J genes are TRBV20-1 and TRBJ2-3; D remains unclear. Trimming took 1 base from V and 2 from J, leaving 10 bases between them. The V gene's germline CDR1 is DFQATT and CDR2 SNEGSKA (reference sequence). The CDR3 has 14 amino acids. DNA of the CDR3: TGCAGTGCTAGAGGGCTATTCCTCACAGATACGCAGTATTTT. Protein: CSARGLFLTDTQYF.

A few counts support this clonotype. This chain links TRBV20-1 with TRBJ1-4, with D maybe TRBD1 (6 bases). Germline V CDR1 and CDR2: DFQATT, SNEGSKA (reference sequence). Trimming took off 6 bases at V and 7 bases at J, with 12 bases between the two ends. The CDR3 is 12 residues long. The CDR3 spells CSASRGGEKLFF. CDR3 nucleotides: TGCAGTGCATCGAGGGGGGGTGAAAAACTGTTTTTT.

This chain links TRBV6-5 with TRBJ2-6; D is ambiguous. Looked up from germline, CDR1 is MNHEY and CDR2 is SVGAGI. This CDR3 is built from 14 residues. The ends were cut back, 2 bases at V and 2 bases at J, with 4 bases in the middle. The CDR3 sequence is CASSYHPGANVLTF. The CDR3 bases are TGTGCCAGCAGTTACCATCCTGGGGCCAACGTCCTGACTTTC.

The chain is built from TRBV11-2 and TRBJ2-7, with 10 positions matching TRBD2. In germline, CDR1 is SGHAT, CDR2 FQNNGV. The CDR3 is made up of 16 amino acids. The trim removed 4 bases at V and 2 bases at J, leaving 8 bases unmatched. The CDR3 sequence: CASSSLAGVNPYEQYF. CDR3 nucleotides: TGTGCCAGCAGCTCCCTAGCGGGAGTGAATCCCTACGAGCAGTACTTC.

This rearrangement joins TRBV6-1 to TRBJ1-5; possible D gene TRBD1, 5 bases. The CDR3 extends over 14 amino acids. Looked up from germline, CDR1 is MNHNS and CDR2 is SASEGT. Deletions cut 8 bases from V and 0 bases from J, with 11 bases between. The CDR3 sequence: CASAGQLSNQPQHF. The DNA of the CDR3 is TGTGCCAGCGCAGGACAACTTAGCAATCAGCCCCAGCATTTT.

In regard to this clonotype: This may be a read error: a much more frequent sequence differs by one nucleotide. The genes are TRBV5-5 and TRBJ2-1, with 8 bases fitting TRBD1. With V trimmed by 3 bases and J by 11 bases, 16 bases remained unmatched. The germline V gene encodes CDR1 SGHKS and CDR2 YYEKEE (reference sequence). The CDR3 extends over 16 amino acids. The CDR3 protein is CASSSTGDIYMVKQFF. The CDR3 bases are TGTGCCAGCAGCTCGACAGGGGATATCTACATGGTTAAGCAGTTCTTC.

This clonotype was seen only a few times. CDR3 in amino acids: CASSSNRGLYGYTF. The DNA of the CDR3 is TGTGCCAGCAGCTCGAACAGGGGATTGTATGGCTACACCTTC. This rearrangement joins TRBV7-2 to TRBJ1-2; 7 bases fit TRBD1. The CDR3 spans 14 residues. J lost 5 bases, V lost 4 bases, and 7 bases had no gene match. The germline gives CDR1 SGHTA, CDR2 FQGNSA.

This clonotype was counted at least ten times. The chain combines TRBV10-3 with TRBJ2-1; 9 nucleotides agree with TRBD1. The CDR3 is 16 residues long. The V and J ends lost 3 bases and 4 bases, in that order; junction bases with no gene match: 7. Germline CDR1 and CDR2: ENHRY and SYGVKD. CDR3 sequence reads: CAISDQGQGTYNEQFF. Here the CDR3 DNA reads TGTGCCATCAGTGACCAGGGACAGGGCACGTACAATGAGCAGTTCTTC.

This clonotype has ten or more counts. The V call is TRBV21-1, the J call TRBJ1-5. TRBV21-1 is described as a pseudogene. CDR3 length: 16 amino acids. The CDR3 DNA is TGTGCCAGCAGCAAAGAGAGCCTCCCGGCTGATCAGCCCCAGCATTTT. Translated, it gives CASSKESLPADQPQHF.

This chain links TRBV10-3 with TRBJ2-1; 7 bases align to TRBD2. After removal of 7 bases from V and 5 bases from J, the junction contained 8 bases not matched to a gene. The V gene's germline CDR1 is ENHRY and CDR2 SYGVKD. The CDR3 has 14 residues. DNA for the CDR3: TGTGCCATCACCCCTGGGGGGGGGGACAATGAGCAGTTCTTC. Protein sequence: CAITPGGGDNEQFF.

The chain joins TRBV10-1 to TRBJ2-1; possible D gene TRBD1, 6 bases. The CDR3 consists of 13 residues. Per germline, CDR1 WNHNN and CDR2 SYGVQD (reference sequence). The V and J ends lost 3 bases and 8 bases respectively, with 11 bases between them. CDR3 amino acids: CASSENRVDEQFF. CDR3 DNA: TGCGCCAGCAGTGAAAACAGGGTCGATGAGCAGTTCTTC.